This T cell receptor beta chain is from a study of shared clonotypes between healthy human individuals. Trimming removed 5 bases at V and 0 bases at J, with 9 bases between. This CDR3 has 14 amino acids. The germline CDR1 and CDR2 sequences are MNHNY and SVGAGI (reference sequence). This clone showed up just a few times. The authors ran the assay at deep level. Amplification in unsorted PBMC replicate PCRs started from approximately 300 ng DNA, which equals 25,000 to 35,000 T cell genomes. Clones were read by immunoSEQ multiplex PCR, and TCRdb kept only the in-frame ones, dropping some. The sample gives approximately 500,000 clones, 78% of which show up once; more than 10% is in the top ten. Donation came from healthy HIV-negative adults that had no recent acute infections or vaccinations. In unsorted samples, genomic DNA was obtained using 75 million to 90 million PBMCs.

Sequencing input: PBMCs. The sequence was collected from a middle-aged woman in good health. Some clones in this sample may be carry-over from other donors' samples. The chain is built from TRBV6-6 and TRBJ2-3; D not certain. The CDR3: CASSPAASTDTQYF. CDR3 nucleotides: TGTGCCAGCAGTCCCGCGGCAAGCACAGATACGCAGTATTTT.